This TCR beta chain comes out of a study of cytomegalovirus exposure and HLA in healthy donors. Germline lookup yields CDR1 SGHTS and CDR2 YDEGEE. V dropped 1 base and J dropped 9; count of bases not matched to a gene: 7. This CDR3 spans 16 amino acids. The data were produced by immunoSEQ multiplex PCR, yet TCRdb's version contains in-frame clones alone and is incomplete. The repertoire holds about 160,000 clones, with less than 95% as singletons. Sequencing was done on a sample of PBMCs. This TCR came from a woman aged 18-35 years in good health and CMV-seropositive. V and J are TRBV5-8 and TRBJ2-7, with TRBD2 identical over 16 bases. CDR3 amino acids: CASSLTGLAGGYGQYF. DNA for the CDR3: TGTGCCAGCAGCTTGACGGGACTAGCGGGAGGGTATGGGCAGTACTTC. Together with reference TRBV5-8 and TRBJ2-7, the CDR3 gives the full variable domain: EAGVTQSPTHLIKTRGQQATLRCSPISGHTSVYWYQQALGLGLQFLLWYDEGEERNRGNFPPRFSGRQFPNYSSELNVNALELEDSALYLCASSLTGLAGGYGQYFGPGTRLTVT.